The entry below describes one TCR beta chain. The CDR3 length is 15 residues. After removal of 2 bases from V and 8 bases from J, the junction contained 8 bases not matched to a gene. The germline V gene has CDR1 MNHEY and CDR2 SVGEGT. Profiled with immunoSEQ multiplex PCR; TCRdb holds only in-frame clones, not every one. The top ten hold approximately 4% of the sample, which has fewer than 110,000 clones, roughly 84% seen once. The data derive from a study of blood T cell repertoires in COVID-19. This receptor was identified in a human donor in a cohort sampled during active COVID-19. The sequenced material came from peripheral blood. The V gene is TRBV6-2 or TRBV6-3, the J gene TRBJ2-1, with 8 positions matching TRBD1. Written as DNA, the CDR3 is TGTGCCAGCAGTTACGCGAGGACAGGGTGGGATGAGCAGTTCTTC. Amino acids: CASSYARTGWDEQFF.